This TCR beta chain was observed in a study of T cell responses to AZD1222 COVID-19 vaccine. The CDR3 contains 15 residues. The germline V and J ends were trimmed by 5 bases and 4 bases, with 15 bases remaining between them. Per germline, CDR1 SGHTA and CDR2 FQGNSA. Worth noting for this clone: Its antigen is currently unknown.

Study-level points and caveats: Sampling that yielded the repertoires occurred only after the peak T cell response. Spike-wide vaccine-associated CD4 TCRs dominated at 160-218 and 743-854.

Using immunoSEQ multiplex PCR, the repertoire was profiled, and TCRdb retains in-frame clones only, with some absent. The data show 150,000 or so clones, and the top ten clones hold about 2.2%. Sample: peripheral blood. The chain is built from TRBV7-2 and TRBJ1-3; D is possibly TRBD1 (5 bases). This TCR was recovered from an adult in good health. CDR3 sequence: CASSPPGGGGNTIYF. The CDR3, as DNA: TGTGCCAGCAGCCCCCCGGGGGGGGGAGGAAACACCATATATTTT.